This T cell receptor beta chain was documented in a study of blood T cell repertoires in COVID-19. On the study more broadly: Samples representing acute and convalescent COVID-19 were sourced from the United States, Italy and Spain. T cells, B-cell-depleted T cells, or PBMCs supplied cDNA or gDNA.

Germline CDR1 and CDR2: LNHDA and SQIVND (reference sequence). The ends were cut back, 7 bases at V and 3 bases at J, with 13 bases in the middle. CDR3 length: 14 residues. As handled by the study authors: It was from reference gene primer amplification that nucleated cell counts were estimated. The repertoire was sequenced with immunoSEQ multiplex PCR; TCRdb's copy has only in-frame clones and lacks some. V and J calls and clone size come straight from that table; D and trimming were deduced from the DNA. The repertoire holds 200,000 to 250,000 clones, 80% seen once, with 7.4% in the top ten. Participants spanned ages about 18 to 90 years and resided in 20 to 25 US areas.

The chain joins TRBV19 to TRBJ1-5; perhaps TRBD1 as D (6 bases). The sequence came from a woman in her thirties or forties with acute COVID-19. What was sequenced was PBMCs or T cells enriched from blood (not recorded which). The CDR3 DNA is TGTGCCAGTAACGTCGGACAGAACAATCAGCCCCAGCATTTT. This gives the protein CASNVGQNNQPQHF.